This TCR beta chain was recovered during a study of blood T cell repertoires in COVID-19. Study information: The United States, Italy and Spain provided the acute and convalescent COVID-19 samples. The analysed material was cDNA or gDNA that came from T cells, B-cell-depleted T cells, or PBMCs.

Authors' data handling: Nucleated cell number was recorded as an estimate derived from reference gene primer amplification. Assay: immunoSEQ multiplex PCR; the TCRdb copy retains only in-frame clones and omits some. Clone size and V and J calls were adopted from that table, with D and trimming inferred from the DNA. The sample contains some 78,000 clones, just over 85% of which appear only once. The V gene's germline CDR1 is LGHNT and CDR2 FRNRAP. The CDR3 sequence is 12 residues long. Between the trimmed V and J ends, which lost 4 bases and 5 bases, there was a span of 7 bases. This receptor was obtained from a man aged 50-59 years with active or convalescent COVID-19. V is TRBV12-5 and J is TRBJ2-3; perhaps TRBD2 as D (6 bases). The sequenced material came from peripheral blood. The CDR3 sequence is CASGSEGDTQYF. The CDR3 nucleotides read TGTGCTAGTGGTTCGGAGGGAGATACGCAGTATTTT. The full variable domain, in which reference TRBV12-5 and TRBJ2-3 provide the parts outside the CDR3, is DARVTQTPRHKVTEMGQEVTMRCQPILGHNTVFWYRQTMMQGLELLAYFRNRAPLDDSGMPKDRFSAEMPDATLATLKIQPSEPRDSAVYFCASGSEGDTQYFGPGTRLTVL.